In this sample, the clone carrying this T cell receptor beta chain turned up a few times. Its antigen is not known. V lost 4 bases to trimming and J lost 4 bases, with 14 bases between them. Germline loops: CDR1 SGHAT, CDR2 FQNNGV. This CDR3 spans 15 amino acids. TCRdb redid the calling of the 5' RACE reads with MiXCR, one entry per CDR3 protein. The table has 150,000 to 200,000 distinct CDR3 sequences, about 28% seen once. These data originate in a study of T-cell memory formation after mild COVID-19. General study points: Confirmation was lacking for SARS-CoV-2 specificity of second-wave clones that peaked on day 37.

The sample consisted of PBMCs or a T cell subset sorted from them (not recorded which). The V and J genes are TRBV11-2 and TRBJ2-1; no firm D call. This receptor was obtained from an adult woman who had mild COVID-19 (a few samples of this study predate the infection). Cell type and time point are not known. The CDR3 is CASSYYLGGYNEQFF. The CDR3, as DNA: TGTGCCAGCAGCTACTATTTGGGCGGTTACAATGAGCAGTTCTTC.